This is a list of T cell receptor beta chains from one sample in a study of shared clonotypes between healthy human individuals. Assay used: immunoSEQ multiplex PCR; TCRdb lists only in-frame clones, some missing. The data hold fewer than 2.5 million clones, with roughly 93% observed a single time. Sequenced material: naive CD4+ T cells from PBMCs. The receptors come from a man aged 18 to 30 in good health. Some clones in this sample may be carry-over from other donors' samples. Each CDR3 is given with its conserved first and last residue. The D gene is left open where the match is weak. Clone size is not always given. Where it is, it says once, few, many or a class for expanded clones.

v_call,j_call,clone_size,d_call,cdr3_nt,cdr3_aa
TRBV6-5,TRBJ2-7,once,TRBD2,TGTGCCAGCAGACGGGGACTAGCGGGAGATGAGCAGTACTTC,CASRRGLAGDEQYF
TRBV15,TRBJ2-5,NA,NA,TGTGCCACCAGCAGAGGGATGGGTGGAGAGACCCAGTACTTC,CATSRGMGGETQYF
TRBV5-4,TRBJ2-3,NA,NA,TGTGCCAGCAGCTCCCCAGGGACCTCAGATACGCAGTATTTT,CASSSPGTSDTQYF
TRBV29-1,TRBJ2-7,NA,TRBD1,TGCAGCGTGGGGGGACAGGGTGTTCGATACGAGCAGTACTTC,CSVGGQGVRYEQYF
TRBV5-1,TRBJ1-1,NA,TRBD1,TGCGCCAGCAGCTCTCCCGACAGGGCCACTGAAGCTTTCTTT,CASSSPDRATEAFF
TRBV19,TRBJ2-2,NA,TRBD1,TGTGCCAGTAGTATGGGACAGGCGAACACCGGGGAGCTGTTTTTT,CASSMGQANTGELFF
TRBV18,TRBJ1-4,NA,TRBD1,TGTGCCAGCTCACCAGGGACAGATGAAAAACTGTTTTTT,CASSPGTDEKLFF
TRBV28,TRBJ2-4,NA,NA,TGTGCCAGCAGTTTATCACCAGCCAAAAACATTCAGTACTTC,CASSLSPAKNIQYF
TRBV5-1,TRBJ1-2,NA,NA,TGCGCCAGCAGCGACATATCGTATGGCTACACCTTC,CASSDISYGYTF
TRBV14,TRBJ1-2,NA,NA,TGTGCCAGCAGCCCCAGGGTTGACTATGGCTACACCTTC,CASSPRVDYGYTF
TRBV29-1,TRBJ2-7,NA,NA,TGCAGCGCCGCTGACAGACAATACGAGCAGTACTTC,CSAADRQYEQYF
TRBV27,TRBJ2-7,once,NA,TGTGCCAGCGCCCAAAATCAGGTCTCCTACGAGCAGTACTTC,CASAQNQVSYEQYF
TRBV7-9,TRBJ1-2,NA,TRBD1,TGTGCCAGCAGCCTGGGACAGGGGTTCACTAACTATGGCTACACCTTC,CASSLGQGFTNYGYTF
TRBV2,TRBJ2-2,NA,TRBD1,TGTGCCAGCACCGGGACAGGGAGCCTTACCGGGGAGCTGTTTTTT,CASTGTGSLTGELFF
TRBV7-2,TRBJ1-2,NA,NA,TGTGCCAGCAGCTTCCCCCGGGTCGAACTTGGCTACACCTTC,CASSFPRVELGYTF
TRBV7-2,TRBJ2-7,NA,NA,TGTGCCAGCAGCTACCCGACAACCTACGAGCAGTACTTC,CASSYPTTYEQYF
TRBV19,TRBJ2-7,NA,TRBD2,TGTGCCAGTAGGAGAGGACTAGCGGGAGGGTACGAGCAGTACTTC,CASRRGLAGGYEQYF
TRBV11-2,TRBJ2-5,NA,TRBD2,TGTGCCAGCAGCTCTCGCCACGGACTAGCGGGGTTCCAAGAGACCCAGTACTTC,CASSSRHGLAGFQETQYF
TRBV28,TRBJ1-1,few,TRBD1,TGTGCCAGCAGTGACCAGGGGGGGCCGAACACTGAAGCTTTCTTT,CASSDQGGPNTEAFF
TRBV5-4,TRBJ1-1,NA,TRBD1,TGTGCCAGCAGCTGGCCGGGACAGGGGAACACTGAAACTTTCTTT,CASSWPGQGNTETFF
TRBV6-6,TRBJ1-1,NA,NA,TGTGCCAGCAGTTATGCAGGGATTTCTCTGAACACTGAAGCTTTCTTT,CASSYAGISLNTEAFF
TRBV7-3,TRBJ1-2,NA,NA,TGTGCCAGCAGCTCTCAGCCGGGGAACTATGGCTACACCTTC,CASSSQPGNYGYTF
TRBV7-9,TRBJ1-1,NA,TRBD1,TGTGCCAGCAACAAAGGACAGGATGAAGCTTTCTTT,CASNKGQDEAFF
TRBV5-5,TRBJ2-3,NA,NA,TGTGCCAGCAGCTTGGCCCAGGGAGCAGATACGCAGTATTTT,CASSLAQGADTQYF
TRBV5-6,TRBJ2-7,NA,NA,TGTGCCAGCAGCTCCCGGGGGACGGTTCACTTC,CASSSRGTVHF
TRBV6-5,TRBJ2-7,NA,NA,TGTGCCAGCAGTCCGCCTATGGGACGGTACTACGAGCAGTACTTC,CASSPPMGRYYEQYF
TRBV6-5,TRBJ1-2,NA,TRBD1,TGTGCCAGCAGTTACACGGGACAGGGGCCTAACTATGGCTACACCTTC,CASSYTGQGPNYGYTF
TRBV7-9,TRBJ2-3,NA,NA,TGTGCCAGCAGTGTTAAAGATACGCAGTATTTT,CASSVKDTQYF
TRBV27,TRBJ2-1,NA,TRBD2,TGTGCCAGCAGCTACACTAGCGGGAGACGGGGTGAGCAGTTCTTC,CASSYTSGRRGEQFF
TRBV7-6,TRBJ1-4,NA,NA,TGTGCCAGCAGCTCAAACCTGGGCGGGGGTAATGAAAAACTGTTTTTT,CASSSNLGGGNEKLFF
TRBV7-2,TRBJ2-1,NA,TRBD2,TGTGCCAGCAGCTTAGCGGGAGGGCCTGAATACAATGAGCAGTTCTTC,CASSLAGGPEYNEQFF
TRBV6-5,TRBJ2-7,NA,NA,TGTGCCAGCAGTTACCGGGGCCCAGGCGAGCAGTACTTC,CASSYRGPGEQYF
TRBV5-1,TRBJ2-3,NA,NA,TGCGCCAGCAGCCCCACCCCATTAGCAGCCGCGCAGTATTTT,CASSPTPLAAAQYF
TRBV5-1,TRBJ1-1,NA,NA,TGCGCCAGCAGCGGGAAGGGGCTTGGCACTGAAGCTTTCTTT,CASSGKGLGTEAFF
TRBV7-9,TRBJ2-1,NA,NA,TGTGCCAGCAGCTTATTAAGTTGGGGGCCCCAGTTCTTC,CASSLLSWGPQFF
TRBV14,TRBJ2-5,NA,TRBD2,TGTGCCAGCAGCCAAGATCCTTTGACTAGCGGGAGGGAAGAGACCCAGTACTTC,CASSQDPLTSGREETQYF
TRBV6-1,TRBJ2-1,NA,TRBD2,TGTGCCAGCAGTGACCTTCCCGGGACTATCCCCTCCGGTGAGCAGTTCTTC,CASSDLPGTIPSGEQFF
TRBV6-1,TRBJ2-2,NA,TRBD1,TGTGCCAGCAGGGGACAGTACACCGGGGAGCTGTTTTTT,CASRGQYTGELFF
TRBV28,TRBJ2-3,NA,NA,TGTGCCAGCAGTCGGGGGGCCTCGCGTCCAGATACGCAGTATTTT,CASSRGASRPDTQYF
TRBV5-6,TRBJ1-5,NA,NA,TGTGCCAGCAGCTCCGCTGACAGACCCAATCAGCCCCAGCATTTT,CASSSADRPNQPQHF
TRBV7-2,TRBJ1-2,NA,TRBD1,TGTGCCAGCAGCTTCAGACAGGGGGGCTATGGCTACACCTTC,CASSFRQGGYGYTF
TRBV5-1,TRBJ2-1,NA,TRBD2,TGCGCCAGCAGCCCGGAGGGCGGGAGGGTAAATGAGCAGTTCTTC,CASSPEGGRVNEQFF
TRBV28,TRBJ1-2,NA,NA,TGTGCCAGCATTCCTACCGGGACATCCCTTAACTATGGCTACACCTTC,CASIPTGTSLNYGYTF
TRBV27,TRBJ1-5,NA,NA,TGTGCCAGCAGTTTGGTTAGGACAGCTCCCCAGCATTTT,CASSLVRTAPQHF
TRBV6-1,TRBJ2-7,NA,TRBD1,TGTGCCAGCAGTGCGGGCCGACAGGGCGCCGTCTACGAGCAGTACTTC,CASSAGRQGAVYEQYF
TRBV2,TRBJ2-5,NA,TRBD1,TGTGCCAGCAGGCGGACAGGCCAAGAGACCCAGTACTTC,CASRRTGQETQYF
TRBV19,TRBJ2-6,NA,NA,TGTGCCAGTCTCGGACAAAACTCTGGGGCCAACGTCCTGACTTTC,CASLGQNSGANVLTF
TRBV7-2,TRBJ2-7,NA,TRBD1,TGTGCCAGCAGCGGAGGAGTGGGACAGGGGGCATACGAGCAGTACTTC,CASSGGVGQGAYEQYF
TRBV5-1,TRBJ2-5,NA,NA,TGCGCCAGCAGAAAGGGAAGTGGAGAGACCCAGTACTTC,CASRKGSGETQYF
TRBV7-3,TRBJ2-3,NA,NA,TGTGCCAGCAGCTACGCTCCCCCAGATACGCAGTATTTT,CASSYAPPDTQYF
TRBV27,TRBJ2-7,NA,NA,TGTGCCGCAACATGGGGCAGCTCCTACGAGCAGTACTTC,CAATWGSSYEQYF
TRBV6-5,TRBJ2-7,NA,NA,TGTGCCAGCAGTTACTCCCAGCGGGCTACCTACGAGCAGTACTTC,CASSYSQRATYEQYF
TRBV7-2,TRBJ2-1,NA,NA,TGTGCCAGCAGCTTAGGGACCCGGGGACTTGCCAATGAGCAGTTCTTC,CASSLGTRGLANEQFF
TRBV6-1,TRBJ2-1,NA,NA,TGTGCCAGCAGGGACCTCCCCTACAATGAGCAGTTCTTC,CASRDLPYNEQFF